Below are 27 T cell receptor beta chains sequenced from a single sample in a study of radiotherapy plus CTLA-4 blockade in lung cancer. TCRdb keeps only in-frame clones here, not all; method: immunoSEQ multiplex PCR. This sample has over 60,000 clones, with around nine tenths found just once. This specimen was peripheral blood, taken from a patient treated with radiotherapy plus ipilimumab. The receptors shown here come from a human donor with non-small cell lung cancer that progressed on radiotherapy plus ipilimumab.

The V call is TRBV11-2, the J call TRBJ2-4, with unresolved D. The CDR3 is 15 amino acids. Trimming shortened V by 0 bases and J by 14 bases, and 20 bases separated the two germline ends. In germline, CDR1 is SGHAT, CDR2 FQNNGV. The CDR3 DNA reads TGTGCCAGCAGCTTAGATGCTTCAAGTGGGAATTCAAAGTACTTC. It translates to CASSLDASSGNSKYF.

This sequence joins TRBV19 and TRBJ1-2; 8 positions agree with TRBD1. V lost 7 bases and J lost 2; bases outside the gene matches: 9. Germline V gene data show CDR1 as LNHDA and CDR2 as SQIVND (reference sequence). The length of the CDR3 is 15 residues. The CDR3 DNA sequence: TGTGCCAGTAATCGCCGGACAGGGACGAACTATGGCTACACCTTC. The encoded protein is CASNRRTGTNYGYTF. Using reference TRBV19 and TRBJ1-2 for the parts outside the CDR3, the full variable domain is DGGITQSPKYLFRKEGQNVTLSCEQNLNHDAMYWYRQDPGQGLRLIYYSQIVNDFQKGDIAEGYSVSREKKESFPLTVTSAQKNPTAFYLCASNRRTGTNYGYTFGSGTRLTVV.

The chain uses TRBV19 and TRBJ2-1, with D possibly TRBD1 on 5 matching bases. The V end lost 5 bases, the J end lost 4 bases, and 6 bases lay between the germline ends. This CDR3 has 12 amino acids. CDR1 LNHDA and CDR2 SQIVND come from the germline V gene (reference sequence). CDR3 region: CASSRQYNEQFF. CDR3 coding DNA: TGTGCCAGTAGTCGACAGTACAATGAGCAGTTCTTC.

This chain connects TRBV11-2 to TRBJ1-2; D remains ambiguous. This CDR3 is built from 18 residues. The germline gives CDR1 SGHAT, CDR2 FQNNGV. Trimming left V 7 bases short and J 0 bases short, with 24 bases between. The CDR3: CASTPSGLGGEANYGYTF. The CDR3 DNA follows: TGTGCCAGCACCCCAAGTGGGTTGGGCGGGGAAGCTAACTATGGCTACACCTTC.

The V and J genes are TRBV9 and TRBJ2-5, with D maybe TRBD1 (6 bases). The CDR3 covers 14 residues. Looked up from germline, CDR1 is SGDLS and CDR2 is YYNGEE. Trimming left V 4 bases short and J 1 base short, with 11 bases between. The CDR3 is CASSPGHSQETQYF. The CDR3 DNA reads TGTGCCAGCAGCCCGGGACATTCCCAAGAGACCCAGTACTTC.

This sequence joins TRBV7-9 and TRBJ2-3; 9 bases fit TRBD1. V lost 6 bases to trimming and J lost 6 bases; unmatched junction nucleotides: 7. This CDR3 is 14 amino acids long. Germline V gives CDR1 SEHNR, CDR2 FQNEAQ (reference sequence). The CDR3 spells CASRRQGGGDTQYF. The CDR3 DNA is TGTGCCAGCAGACGACAGGGGGGAGGTGATACGCAGTATTTT.

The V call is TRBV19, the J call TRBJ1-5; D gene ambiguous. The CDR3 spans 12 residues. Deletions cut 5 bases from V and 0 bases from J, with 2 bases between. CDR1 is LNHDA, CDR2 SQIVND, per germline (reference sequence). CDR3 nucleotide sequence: TGTGCCAGTAGTCATAGCAATCAGCCCCAGCATTTT. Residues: CASSHSNQPQHF.

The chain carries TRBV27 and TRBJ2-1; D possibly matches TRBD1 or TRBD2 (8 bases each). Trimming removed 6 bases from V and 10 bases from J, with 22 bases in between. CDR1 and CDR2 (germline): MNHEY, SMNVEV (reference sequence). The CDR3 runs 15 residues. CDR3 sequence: CASSPDRGLVGEQFF. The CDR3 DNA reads TGTGCCAGCAGCCCCGACAGGGGACTAGTGGGGGAGCAGTTCTTC.

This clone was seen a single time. Here the CDR3 DNA reads TGTGCCAGCAGCTTAGTCGATTCCGGGGGGCAGAGGACTGAAGCTTTCTTT. Translation: CASSLVDSGGQRTEAFF. This rearrangement joins TRBV11-3 to TRBJ1-1, with D tentatively TRBD1 (6 bases). V lost 1 base, J lost 5 bases, and 20 bases lay in between. Germline V gene lookup returns CDR1 SGHNT and CDR2 YENEEA. The CDR3 loop spans 17 amino acids.

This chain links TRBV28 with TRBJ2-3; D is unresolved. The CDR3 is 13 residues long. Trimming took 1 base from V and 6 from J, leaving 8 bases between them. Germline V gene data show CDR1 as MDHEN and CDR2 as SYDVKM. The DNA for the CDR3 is TGTGCCAGCAGTTTATTGGCCTCGGATACGCAGTATTTT. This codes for CASSLLASDTQYF. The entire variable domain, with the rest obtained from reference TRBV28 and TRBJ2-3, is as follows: DVKVTQSSRYLVKRTGEKVFLECVQDMDHENMFWYRQDPGLGLRLIYFSYDVKMKEKGDIPEGYSVSREKKERFSLILESASTNQTSMYLCASSLLASDTQYFGPGTRLTVL.

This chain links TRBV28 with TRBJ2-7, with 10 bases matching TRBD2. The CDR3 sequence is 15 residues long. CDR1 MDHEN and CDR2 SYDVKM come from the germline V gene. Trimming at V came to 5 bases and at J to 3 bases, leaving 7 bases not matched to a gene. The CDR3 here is CASSIGTSASYEQYF. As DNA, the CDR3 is TGTGCCAGCAGTATTGGGACTAGCGCCAGCTACGAGCAGTACTTC.

The chain's CDR3 is CASSITGDSYEQYF. The CDR3, as DNA: TGTGCCAGTAGTATTACAGGGGACTCCTACGAGCAGTACTTC. V usage is TRBV19 and J usage is TRBJ2-7; 7 bases fit TRBD1. Germline CDR1 and CDR2: LNHDA and SQIVND (reference sequence). The length of the CDR3 is 14 residues. V shed 3 bases and J 0 bases; nucleotides not matched to a gene: 2. The complete variable domain, with remaining parts taken from reference TRBV19 and TRBJ2-7, reads DGGITQSPKYLFRKEGQNVTLSCEQNLNHDAMYWYRQDPGQGLRLIYYSQIVNDFQKGDIAEGYSVSREKKESFPLTVTSAQKNPTAFYLCASSITGDSYEQYFGPGTRLTVT.

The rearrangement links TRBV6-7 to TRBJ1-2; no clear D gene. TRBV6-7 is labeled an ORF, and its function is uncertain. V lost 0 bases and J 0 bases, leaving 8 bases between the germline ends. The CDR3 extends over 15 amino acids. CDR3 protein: CASSYSTHPNYGYTF. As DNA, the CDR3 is TGTGCCAGCAGTTACTCGACACACCCTAACTATGGCTACACCTTC.

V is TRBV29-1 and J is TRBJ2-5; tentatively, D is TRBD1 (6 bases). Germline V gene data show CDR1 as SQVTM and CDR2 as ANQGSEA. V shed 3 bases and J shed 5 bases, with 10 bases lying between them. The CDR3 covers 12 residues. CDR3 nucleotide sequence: TGCAGCGTTGATGCAGGGGTCGAGACCCAGTACTTC. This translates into CSVDAGVETQYF. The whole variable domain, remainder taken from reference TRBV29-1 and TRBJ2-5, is SAVISQKPSRDICQRGTSLTIQCQVDSQVTMMFWYRQQPGQSLTLIATANQGSEATYESGFVIDKFPISRPNLTFSTLTVSNMSPEDSSIYLCSVDAGVETQYFGPGTRLLVL.

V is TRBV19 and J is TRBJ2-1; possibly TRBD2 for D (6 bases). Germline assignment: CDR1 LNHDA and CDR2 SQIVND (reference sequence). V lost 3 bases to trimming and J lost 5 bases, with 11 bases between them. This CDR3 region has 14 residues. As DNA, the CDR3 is TGTGCCAGTAGTATCTTTTTAGCGGACAATGAGCAGTTCTTC. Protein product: CASSIFLADNEQFF.

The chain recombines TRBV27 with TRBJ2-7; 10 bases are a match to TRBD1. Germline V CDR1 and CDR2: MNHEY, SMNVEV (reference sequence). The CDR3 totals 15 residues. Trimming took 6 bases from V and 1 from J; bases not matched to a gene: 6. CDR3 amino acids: CASRLGQGKSYEQYF. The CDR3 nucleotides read TGTGCCAGCAGACTGGGACAGGGGAAATCCTACGAGCAGTACTTC.

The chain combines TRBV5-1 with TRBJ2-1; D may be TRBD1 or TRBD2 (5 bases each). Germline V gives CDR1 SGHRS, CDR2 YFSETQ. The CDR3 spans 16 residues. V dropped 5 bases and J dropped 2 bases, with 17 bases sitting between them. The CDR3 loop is CASRAGLGAAYNEQFF. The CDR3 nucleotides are TGCGCCAGCAGGGCCGGACTTGGGGCGGCCTACAATGAGCAGTTCTTC. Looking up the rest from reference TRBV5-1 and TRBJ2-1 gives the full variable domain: KAGVTQTPRYLIKTRGQQVTLSCSPISGHRSVSWYQQTPGQGLQFLFEYFSETQRNKGNFPGRFSGRQFSNSRSEMNVSTLELGDSALYLCASRAGLGAAYNEQFFGPGTRLTVL.

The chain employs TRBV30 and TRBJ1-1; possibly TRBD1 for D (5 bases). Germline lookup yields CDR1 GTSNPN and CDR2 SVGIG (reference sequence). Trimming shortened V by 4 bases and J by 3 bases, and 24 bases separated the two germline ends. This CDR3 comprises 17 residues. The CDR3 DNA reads TGTGCCTGGACCGGGGGGTTCATGGCAGGAGAAGACACTGAAGCTTTCTTT. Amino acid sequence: CAWTGGFMAGEDTEAFF. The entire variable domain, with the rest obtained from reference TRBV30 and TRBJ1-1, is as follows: SQTIHQWPATLVQPVGSPLSLECTVEGTSNPNLYWYRQAAGRGLQLLFYSVGIGQISSEVPQNLSASRPQDRQFILSSKKLLLSDSGFYLCAWTGGFMAGEDTEAFFGQGTRLTVV.

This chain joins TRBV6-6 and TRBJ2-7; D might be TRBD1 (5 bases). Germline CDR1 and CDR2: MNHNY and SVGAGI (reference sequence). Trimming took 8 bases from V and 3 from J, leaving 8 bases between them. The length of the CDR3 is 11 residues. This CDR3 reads CASDRDYEQYF. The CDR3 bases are TGTGCCAGCGACAGAGACTACGAGCAGTACTTC.

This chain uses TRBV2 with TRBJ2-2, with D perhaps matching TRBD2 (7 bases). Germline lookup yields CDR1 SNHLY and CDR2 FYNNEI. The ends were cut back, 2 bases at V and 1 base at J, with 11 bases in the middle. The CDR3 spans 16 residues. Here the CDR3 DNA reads TGTGCCAGCAGTGAATCGGGGGGCTTGAACACCGGGGAGCTGTTTTTT. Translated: CASSESGGLNTGELFF.

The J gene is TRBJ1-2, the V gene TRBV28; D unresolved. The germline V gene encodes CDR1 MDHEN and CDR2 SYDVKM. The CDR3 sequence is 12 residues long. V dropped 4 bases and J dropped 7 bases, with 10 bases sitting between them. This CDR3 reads CASSSPGVGYTF. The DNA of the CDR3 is TGTGCCAGCAGTTCCCCTGGGGTTGGCTACACCTTC.

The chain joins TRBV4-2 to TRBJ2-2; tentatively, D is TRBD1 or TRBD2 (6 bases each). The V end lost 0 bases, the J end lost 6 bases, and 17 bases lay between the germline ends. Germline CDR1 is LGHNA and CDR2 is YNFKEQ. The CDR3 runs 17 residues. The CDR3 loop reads CASSQDQGGRFAGELFF. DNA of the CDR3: TGTGCCAGCAGCCAAGATCAAGGGGGGAGATTCGCCGGGGAGCTGTTTTTT.

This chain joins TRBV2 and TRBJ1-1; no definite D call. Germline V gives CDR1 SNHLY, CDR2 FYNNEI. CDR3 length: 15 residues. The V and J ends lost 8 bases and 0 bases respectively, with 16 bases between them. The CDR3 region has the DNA TGTGCCAGCGTCATCGGGCGACCTATGAACACTGAAGCTTTCTTT. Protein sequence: CASVIGRPMNTEAFF.

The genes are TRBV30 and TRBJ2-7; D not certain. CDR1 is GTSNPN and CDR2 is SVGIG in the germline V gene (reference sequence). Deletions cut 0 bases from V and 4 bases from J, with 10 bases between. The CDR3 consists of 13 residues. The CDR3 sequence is CAWSVGGTYEQYF. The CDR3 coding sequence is TGTGCCTGGAGTGTCGGCGGAACTTACGAGCAGTACTTC.

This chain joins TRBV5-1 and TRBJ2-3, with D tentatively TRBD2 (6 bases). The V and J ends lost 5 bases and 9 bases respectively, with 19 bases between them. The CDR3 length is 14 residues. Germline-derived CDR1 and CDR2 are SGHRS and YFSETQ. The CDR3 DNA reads TGCGCCAGCAGTAACAGCCCTTCGGGAGAGACGCAGTATTTT. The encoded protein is CASSNSPSGETQYF.

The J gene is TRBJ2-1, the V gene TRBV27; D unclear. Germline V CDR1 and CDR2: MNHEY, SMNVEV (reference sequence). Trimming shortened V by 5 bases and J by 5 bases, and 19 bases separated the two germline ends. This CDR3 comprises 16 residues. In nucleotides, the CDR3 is TGTGCCAGCAGTATCTCCAGTGGACCCCCGGACAATGAGCAGTTCTTC. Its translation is CASSISSGPPDNEQFF.

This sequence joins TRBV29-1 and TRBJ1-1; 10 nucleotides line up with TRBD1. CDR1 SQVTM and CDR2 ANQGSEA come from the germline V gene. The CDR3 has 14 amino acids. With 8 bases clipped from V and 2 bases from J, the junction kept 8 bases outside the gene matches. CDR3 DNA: TGCAGCACCATGACAGGGGGCGTAAACACTGAAGCTTTCTTT. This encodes CSTMTGGVNTEAFF.